The 13 T cell receptor beta chains in this list originate from one sample, sequenced in a study of vaccination and CD4 T cells after COVID-19. Noted treatment: approximately 10-day PBMC culture with coronavirus spike peptide pools or control peptides (ViraFEST assay). These receptors lack a known antigen. Cultured CD4+ T cell DNA was sequenced using the Oncomine TCR Beta short-read assay. TCRdb independently ran MiXCR on the PCR reads; one entry per CDR3 protein. The data hold some 15,000 distinct CDR3 sequences, with around 70% observed a single time. Sequencing used CD4+ T cells from blood, cultured in vitro. The receptors were sampled from a human donor who had recovered from COVID-19.

The chain recombines TRBV12-3 or TRBV12-4 with TRBJ2-3, with 8 bases matching TRBD2. V shed 3 bases and J 3 bases; nucleotides not matched to a gene: 2. The CDR3 contains 14 residues. CDR3 region: CASSLTSETDTQYF. Written as DNA, the CDR3 is TGTGCCAGCAGTTTGACTAGCGAAACAGATACGCAGTATTTT.

This clonotype was detected a few times. The chain combines TRBV7-2 with TRBJ2-7; weak D call: TRBD1 (5 bases). V was shortened by 4 bases and J by 3 bases, with 16 bases between the two germline ends. The CDR3 has 15 residues. Germline V gene lookup returns CDR1 SGHTA and CDR2 FQGNSA. The CDR3 DNA follows: TGTGCCAGCAGCTATGAAGTGAGGACAAGCTACGAGCAGTACTTC. Its translation: CASSYEVRTSYEQYF.

The rearrangement links TRBV12-3 or TRBV12-4 to TRBJ2-3; either TRBD1 or TRBD2 may supply D (5 bases each). The CDR3 is 15 amino acids. V was shortened by 7 bases and J by 3 bases, with 17 bases between the two germline ends. CDR3 region: CASTRGQGRTDTQYF. DNA of the CDR3: TGTGCCAGCACTCGAGGGCAGGGTAGGACAGATACGCAGTATTTT.

In its sample, this clonotype was seen a few times. This rearrangement joins TRBV7-8 to TRBJ1-6, with D possibly TRBD1 on 6 matching bases. Germline V CDR1 and CDR2: SGHVS, FQNEAQ. V lost 3 bases to trimming and J lost 7 bases, with 16 bases between them. CDR3 size: 16 residues. CDR3 in DNA: TGTGCCAGCAGCTTTTGGGGGCAGGGAAGAAATTCACCCCTCCACTTT. Its protein product is CASSFWGQGRNSPLHF. The complete variable domain, with remaining parts taken from reference TRBV7-8 and TRBJ1-6, reads GAGVSQSPRYKVAKRGQDVALRCDPISGHVSLFWYQQALGQGPEFLTYFQNEAQLDKSGLPSDRFFAERPEGSVSTLKIQRTQQEDSAVYLCASSFWGQGRNSPLHFGNGTRLTVT.

A note on this clonotype: A junction end diverges from the germline sequence, so it may reflect a read error. The CDR3 coding sequence is TGCAGTGCTAGAGATTGGACCACCAGGTACGAGCAGCACTTC. Translation gives CSARDWTTRYEQHF. This sequence joins TRBV20-1 and TRBJ2-7, with D hard to call. CDR3 length: 14 residues. The germline V gene has CDR1 DFQATT and CDR2 SNEGSKA (reference sequence).

This chain connects TRBV27 to TRBJ1-4; D remains ambiguous. In germline, CDR1 is MNHEY, CDR2 SMNVEV (reference sequence). This CDR3 is 13 amino acids long. V was trimmed by 3 bases and J by 7 bases, leaving 9 bases between them. CDR3 DNA: TGTGCCAGCAGTTTCTCGGGATTTGAAAAACTGTTTTTT. Translating it yields CASSFSGFEKLFF.

The V and J genes are TRBV19 and TRBJ1-2; D is uncertain. Germline loops: CDR1 LNHDA, CDR2 SQIVND (reference sequence). V was clipped by 0 bases and J by 5 bases, with 25 bases between them. CDR3 length equals 19 residues. CDR3 amino acids: CASSIDYGGPRSSRYGYTF. CDR3 in DNA: TGTGCCAGTAGTATAGATTATGGCGGGCCCCGGTCAAGTCGATATGGCTACACCTTC.

This chain uses TRBV7-2 with TRBJ2-1, with D possibly being TRBD2 (6 bases). The germline gives CDR1 SGHTA, CDR2 FQGNSA. The V end was cut by 1 base, the J end by 8 bases, with 15 bases between. The CDR3 is made up of 15 amino acids. CDR3 in amino acids: CASSLVGGIADEQFF. The CDR3 bases are TGTGCCAGCAGCTTAGTAGGCGGGATTGCGGATGAGCAGTTCTTC.

The rearrangement uses TRBV7-8 and TRBJ1-5; the D gene is possibly TRBD1 (5 bases). Germline values: CDR1 SGHVS, CDR2 FQNEAQ. Deletions cut 1 base from V and 3 bases from J, with 10 bases between. The CDR3 runs to 15 residues. The chain's CDR3 is CASSLGGVYNQPQHF. CDR3 coding DNA: TGTGCCAGCAGCTTAGGGGGGGTATACAATCAGCCCCAGCATTTT.

The chain joins TRBV28 to TRBJ1-2; maybe TRBD1 (5 bases). Trimming shortened V by 4 bases and J by 6 bases, and 18 bases separated the two germline ends. The germline CDR1 and CDR2 sequences are MDHEN and SYDVKM. The CDR3 is made up of 15 amino acids. Written as DNA, the CDR3 is TGTGCCAGCAGTTCTCCAAGCACCGACAGAAATGGCTACACCTTC. Translated: CASSSPSTDRNGYTF.

The CDR3 loop is CASSVGTAGHGELFF. In DNA, the CDR3 is TGTGCCAGCAGCGTTGGTACGGCGGGACACGGGGAGCTGTTTTTT. This sequence joins TRBV11-3 and TRBJ2-2; the D call may be TRBD1 or TRBD2 (6 bases each). Germline V gives CDR1 SGHNT, CDR2 YENEEA. The V end was cut by 5 bases, the J end by 7 bases, with 17 bases between. This CDR3 spans 15 amino acids.

CDR3: CASSPTSGRLNEQFF. DNA for the CDR3: TGTGCCAGCAGTCCGACTAGCGGGAGGCTCAATGAGCAGTTCTTC. V is TRBV6-1 and J is TRBJ2-1, with 13 nucleotides matching TRBD2. This CDR3 has 15 residues. CDR1 and CDR2 from the germline V gene are MNHNS and SASEGT. The junction had 4 bases not matched to a gene; V was cut back by 5 bases and J by 6 bases.

The chain joins TRBV2 to TRBJ2-1, with D perhaps given as TRBD1 or TRBD2 (5 bases each). The V and J ends lost 0 bases and 10 bases respectively, with 13 bases between them. Germline CDR1 and CDR2: SNHLY and FYNNEI. The CDR3 covers 14 residues. CDR3 DNA: TGTGCCAGCAGTGAAGCAGCAGGGTGGGGGGAGCAGTTCTTC. Translated, it gives CASSEAAGWGEQFF.